These 6 T cell receptor beta chains share one sample of origin, sequenced in a study of cytomegalovirus exposure and HLA in healthy donors. This table comes from immunoSEQ multiplex PCR, and its TCRdb copy is limited to in-frame clones, with some not included. The profile shows about 160,000 clones, 80% to 85% of them singletons. The source material was PBMCs. Receptors originate from a man aged 25-45 years in good health and CMV-seropositive.

The J gene is TRBJ2-7, the V gene TRBV4-1; 7 positions match TRBD2. The CDR3 runs 16 residues. Germline loops: CDR1 MGHRA, CDR2 YSYEKL. The V and J ends lost 0 bases and 2 bases, in that order; junction bases with no gene match: 7. This chain's CDR3 is CASSQEAKRETYEQYF. CDR3 nucleotide sequence: TGCGCCAGCAGCCAAGAAGCTAAGCGGGAAACCTACGAGCAGTACTTC.

The chain recombines TRBV28 with TRBJ2-3; 8 bases fit TRBD2. V was pared by 3 bases and J by 5 bases, with 1 base of the junction left unmatched. CDR3 size: 13 residues. Germline loops: CDR1 MDHEN, CDR2 SYDVKM. CDR3 sequence reads: CASSFTSGDTQYF. The CDR3, as DNA: TGTGCCAGCAGTTTTACTAGCGGAGATACGCAGTATTTT.

The V call is TRBV28, the J call TRBJ1-1; TRBD1 matches at 8 bases. Trimming took 5 bases from V and 2 from J; bases not matched to a gene: 4. The CDR3 has 14 residues. Germline V gives CDR1 MDHEN, CDR2 SYDVKM. The CDR3 loop is CASSRGQGNTEAFF. As DNA, the CDR3 is TGTGCCAGCAGTCGCGGACAGGGCAACACTGAAGCTTTCTTT.

The gene calls are TRBV27 and TRBJ1-5; D is undetermined. Trimming shortened V by 2 bases and J by 0 bases, and 11 bases separated the two germline ends. Germline lookup yields CDR1 MNHEY and CDR2 SMNVEV (reference sequence). The CDR3 spans 16 residues. The CDR3, as DNA: TGTGCCAGCAGTTTAAACGGAGGATATAGCAATCAGCCCCAGCATTTT. This codes for CASSLNGGYSNQPQHF.

This sequence joins TRBV5-1 and TRBJ2-2; D is perhaps TRBD1 (6 bases). The germline V gene has CDR1 SGHRS and CDR2 YFSETQ. The CDR3 has 16 amino acids. The V gene lost 4 bases and the J gene lost 0 bases, with 13 bases spanning the gap. The CDR3 nucleotides read TGCGCCAGCAGCCCCAGGTCAGGGGCGAACACCGGGGAGCTGTTTTTT. This translates into CASSPRSGANTGELFF.

The chain carries TRBV18 and TRBJ2-5; TRBD1 matches 9 bases. Germline lookup yields CDR1 KGHSH and CDR2 LQKENI. This CDR3 is 15 amino acids long. V lost 5 bases to trimming and J lost 4 bases; unmatched junction nucleotides: 8. The CDR3 sequence is CASSSGQGDGETQYF. CDR3 bases: TGTGCCAGCTCATCGGGACAGGGTGACGGAGAGACCCAGTACTTC. The entire variable domain, with the rest obtained from reference TRBV18 and TRBJ2-5, is as follows: NAGVMQNPRHLVRRRGQEARLRCSPMKGHSHVYWYRQLPEEGLKFMVYLQKENIIDESGMPKERFSAEFPKEGPSILRIQQVVRGDSAAYFCASSSGQGDGETQYFGPGTRLLVL.